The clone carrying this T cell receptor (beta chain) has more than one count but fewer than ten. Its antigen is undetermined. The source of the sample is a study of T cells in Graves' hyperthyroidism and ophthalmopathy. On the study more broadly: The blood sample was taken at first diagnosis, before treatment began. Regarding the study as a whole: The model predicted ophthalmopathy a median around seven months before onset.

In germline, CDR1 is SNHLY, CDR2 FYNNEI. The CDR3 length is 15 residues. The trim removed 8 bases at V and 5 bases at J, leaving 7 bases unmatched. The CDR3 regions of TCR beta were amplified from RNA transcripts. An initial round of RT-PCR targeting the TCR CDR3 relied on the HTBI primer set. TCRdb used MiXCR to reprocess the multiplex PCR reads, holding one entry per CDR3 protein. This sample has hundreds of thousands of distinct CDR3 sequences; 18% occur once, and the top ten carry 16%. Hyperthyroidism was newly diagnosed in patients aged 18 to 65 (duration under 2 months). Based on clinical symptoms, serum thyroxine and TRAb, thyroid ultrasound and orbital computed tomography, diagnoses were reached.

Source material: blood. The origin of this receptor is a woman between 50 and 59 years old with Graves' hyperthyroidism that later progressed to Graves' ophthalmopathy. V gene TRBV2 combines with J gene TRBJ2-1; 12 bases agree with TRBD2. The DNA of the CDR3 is TGTGCCAGCCCACTAGCGGGGGGTAATAACAATGAGCAGTTCTTC. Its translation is CASPLAGGNNNEQFF.